The 30 T cell receptor beta chains below all came from one sample that was sequenced in a study of blood T cell repertoires in COVID-19. Using immunoSEQ multiplex PCR, the repertoire was profiled, and TCRdb retains in-frame clones only, with some absent. The data show 120,000 or so clones, just over 70% seen once. Sequenced sample: peripheral blood. The receptors were gathered from a human donor with acute or convalescent COVID-19. The donor label of this sample is uncertain.

This chain joins TRBV19 and TRBJ2-1; TRBD1 matches 9 bases. The germline V gene has CDR1 LNHDA and CDR2 SQIVND (reference sequence). The CDR3 loop spans 13 amino acids. Losses at the gene ends were 6 bases for V and 7 bases for J; bases not matched to a gene: 4. The CDR3 DNA follows: TGTGCCAGTAGGGGACAGGGTGTAAATGAGCAGTTCTTC. Translating gives CASRGQGVNEQFF.

The V and J genes are TRBV27 and TRBJ2-1, with 9 nucleotides matching TRBD2. Trimming took 1 base from V and 2 from J; bases not matched to a gene: 6. Per germline, CDR1 MNHEY and CDR2 SMNVEV (reference sequence). The CDR3 has 17 amino acids. The CDR3: CASSLFLAGSTYNEQFF. The CDR3 coding sequence is TGTGCCAGCAGTTTATTTCTAGCGGGGTCAACCTACAATGAGCAGTTCTTC.

The chain links TRBV11-2 to TRBJ2-7; 11 bases map to TRBD1. The CDR3 covers 15 residues. Trimming removed 5 bases from V and 2 bases from J; junction bases left unmatched: 5. Germline V lookup: CDR1 SGHAT, CDR2 FQNNGV. CDR3 in amino acids: CASSQRTGGPYEQYF. The DNA for the CDR3 is TGTGCCAGCAGCCAAAGGACAGGGGGCCCCTACGAGCAGTACTTC.

By sample share, this clone is medium-sized (0.01 to 0.1%). The rearrangement uses TRBV6-4 and TRBJ1-2; 8 nucleotides line up with TRBD1. The CDR3 runs 15 residues. After removal of 5 bases from V and 3 bases from J, the junction contained 8 bases not matched to a gene. The germline V gene has CDR1 MRHNA and CDR2 SNTAGT. The CDR3 spells CASSPTGETHYGYTF. The CDR3 DNA reads TGTGCCAGCAGTCCGACAGGGGAGACTCACTATGGCTACACCTTC.

V gene TRBV7-9 combines with J gene TRBJ1-1; D is ambiguous. Trimming cost V 8 bases and J 4 bases, with 14 bases left between them. CDR3 length equals 13 residues. The germline gives CDR1 SEHNR, CDR2 FQNEAQ (reference sequence). The chain's CDR3 is CASHRRVGTEAFF. CDR3 nucleotide sequence: TGTGCCAGCCACCGGCGGGTGGGCACTGAAGCTTTCTTT. Combining the CDR3 with reference TRBV7-9 and TRBJ1-1 gives the whole variable domain DTGVSQNPRHKITKRGQNVTFRCDPISEHNRLYWYRQTLGQGPEFLTYFQNEAQLEKSRLLSDRFSAERPKGSFSTLEIQRTEQGDSAMYLCASHRRVGTEAFFGQGTRLTVV.

The chain uses TRBV6-2 or TRBV6-3 and TRBJ2-7, with a tentative D call TRBD1 (5 bases). Germline CDR1 MNHEY, CDR2 SVGEGT. The CDR3 extends over 16 amino acids. V dropped 0 bases and J dropped 0 bases, with 12 bases sitting between them. The CDR3 nucleotides read TGTGCCAGCAGTTACTCCCATCGGACAAGCTCCTACGAGCAGTACTTC. It translates to CASSYSHRTSSYEQYF.

The rearrangement joins TRBV3-1 (or the pseudogene TRBV3-2) to TRBJ1-3; possible D gene TRBD1, 6 bases. The CDR3 totals 17 residues. V lost 0 bases and J 2 bases, leaving 14 bases between the germline ends. Germline V gene data show CDR1 as LGHDT and CDR2 as YNNKEL (reference sequence). CDR3 DNA: TGTGCCAGCAGCCAAGACCCTACAGGGTACGCTGGAAACACCATATATTTT. Translating it yields CASSQDPTGYAGNTIYF.

The gene calls are TRBV29-1 and TRBJ1-1; D perhaps matches TRBD1 (5 bases). V was shortened by 5 bases and J by 1 base, with 14 bases between the two germline ends. There are 14 residues in the CDR3. From germline, CDR1 is SQVTM and CDR2 ANQGSEA. The DNA of the CDR3 is TGCAGCGTTCAATCTTATGACAGGAACACTGAAGCTTTCTTT. This gives the protein CSVQSYDRNTEAFF.

The chain recombines TRBV18 with TRBJ2-3; weak D call: TRBD1 (6 bases). The germline V gene has CDR1 KGHSH and CDR2 LQKENI. The CDR3 loop spans 16 amino acids. Trimming stripped 3 bases from V and 0 bases from J, with 13 bases between. CDR3 protein: CASSPTGPPSTDTQYF. For the CDR3, the DNA is TGTGCCAGCTCACCCACAGGGCCCCCTAGCACAGATACGCAGTATTTT. Supplemented by reference TRBV18 and TRBJ2-3, the full variable domain reads NAGVMQNPRHLVRRRGQEARLRCSPMKGHSHVYWYRQLPEEGLKFMVYLQKENIIDESGMPKERFSAEFPKEGPSILRIQQVVRGDSAAYFCASSPTGPPSTDTQYFGPGTRLTVL.

The rearrangement links TRBV5-1 to TRBJ1-1, with TRBD1 as a possible D gene (5 bases). The CDR3 has 16 residues. Germline V gives CDR1 SGHRS, CDR2 YFSETQ. V was trimmed by 6 bases and J by 0 bases, leaving 18 bases between them. CDR3 loop: CASTPGISRMNTEAFF. CDR3 nucleotide sequence: TGCGCCAGCACCCCAGGGATCAGTAGGATGAACACTGAAGCTTTCTTT.

The chain employs TRBV7-3 and TRBJ1-6, with TRBD1 matching 10 bases. This CDR3 is built from 16 residues. After removal of 4 bases from V and 7 bases from J, the junction contained 7 bases not matched to a gene. Germline CDR1 reads SGHTA; CDR2 reads FQGTGA. For the CDR3, the DNA is TGTGCCAGCAGCTCCCGGGACAGGGGTCTAAATTCACCCCTCCACTTT. Amino acids: CASSSRDRGLNSPLHF.

This clone was recorded many times. The rearrangement joins TRBV6-5 to TRBJ1-5; weak D call: TRBD1 (6 bases). This CDR3 has 14 residues. The V gene's germline CDR1 is MNHEY and CDR2 SVGAGI. Trimming cost V 6 bases and J 7 bases, with 16 bases left between them. The CDR3: CASSPRQARQPQHF. The CDR3 nucleotides read TGTGCCAGCAGCCCCCGACAGGCCCGGCAGCCCCAGCATTTT.

The DNA of the CDR3 is TGTGCCAGCAGTTACGGTAGAGTGAACACTGAAGCTTTCTTT. This sequence encodes CASSYGRVNTEAFF. This chain uses TRBV6-5 with TRBJ1-1; D is unresolved. This CDR3 region has 14 residues. Germline V gene data show CDR1 as MNHEY and CDR2 as SVGAGI. Trimming shortened V by 2 bases and J by 0 bases, and 7 bases separated the two germline ends.

The chain has TRBV27 and TRBJ1-6; a weak D match, TRBD1 (5 bases). The V gene lost 6 bases and the J gene lost 0 bases, with 12 bases spanning the gap. The CDR3 has 16 residues. CDR1 and CDR2 (germline): MNHEY, SMNVEV (reference sequence). Here the CDR3 DNA reads TGTGCCAGCAGATCCACCCAGGGCTCCTATAATTCACCCCTCCACTTT. This gives the protein CASRSTQGSYNSPLHF.

The CDR3 here is CASSVGTGGNYEQYV. Written as DNA, the CDR3 is TGTGCCAGCAGCGTAGGAACAGGGGGGAATTACGAGCAGTACGTC. This chain joins TRBV9 and TRBJ2-7; 8 bases are shared with TRBD1. Trimming cost V 0 bases and J 4 bases; bases outside gene matches: 6. CDR1 is SGDLS, CDR2 YYNGEE, per germline. The CDR3 length is 15 residues.

The V call is TRBV6-5, the J call TRBJ1-2; 7 bases fit TRBD1. CDR3 length equals 16 residues. V trimming: 0 bases; J trimming: 8 bases; junction bases outside the gene matches: 12. CDR1 is MNHEY and CDR2 is SVGAGI in the germline V gene. CDR3 region: CASSYSPSQGSRGYTF. As DNA, the CDR3 is TGTGCCAGCAGTTACTCGCCATCACAGGGGTCGAGGGGCTACACCTTC.

This clone was picked up a small number of times. This chain uses TRBV11-1 with TRBJ2-2, with TRBD2 as a possible D gene (6 bases). Germline CDR1 and CDR2: SGHAT and FQDESV (reference sequence). The ends were cut back, 5 bases at V and 3 bases at J, with 16 bases in the middle. The CDR3 has 16 amino acids. CDR3: CASSHWGREDTGELFF. Written as DNA, the CDR3 is TGTGCCAGCAGCCACTGGGGCAGGGAGGACACCGGGGAGCTGTTTTTT. The full variable domain, its missing parts supplied by reference TRBV11-1 and TRBJ2-2, is EAEVAQSPRYKITEKSQAVAFWCDPISGHATLYWYRQILGQGPELLVQFQDESVVDDSQLPKDRFSAERLKGVDSTLKIQPAELGDSAMYLCASSHWGREDTGELFFGEGSRLTVL.

The chain recombines TRBV7-6 with TRBJ2-7; 10 bases line up with TRBD1. The CDR3 loop spans 14 amino acids. The germline V gene has CDR1 SGHVS and CDR2 FNYEAQ. Unmatched junction bases numbered 4, after V lost 5 bases and J lost 3 bases. CDR3: CASSPGQGIYEQYF. CDR3 coding DNA: TGTGCCAGCAGCCCGGGACAGGGGATCTACGAGCAGTACTTC. The variable domain in full, with the rest retrieved from reference TRBV7-6 and TRBJ2-7, is GAGVSQSPRYKVTKRGQDVALRCDPISGHVSLYWYRQALGQGPEFLTYFNYEAQQDKSGLPNDRFSAERPEGSISTLTIQRTEQRDSAMYRCASSPGQGIYEQYFGPGTRLTVT.

This chain uses TRBV9 with TRBJ1-1; TRBD1 matches at 7 bases. Per the germline V gene, CDR1 is SGDLS and CDR2 is YYNGEE. Trimming cost V 7 bases and J 2 bases; bases outside gene matches: 5. The CDR3 has 13 residues. This CDR3 is CASSQGTNTEAFF. DNA for the CDR3: TGTGCCAGCTCACAGGGGACTAACACTGAAGCTTTCTTT.

The V call is TRBV10-3, the J call TRBJ2-3; a possible D gene is TRBD2 (6 bases). V was trimmed by 10 bases and J by 6 bases, leaving 26 bases between them. The CDR3 is 16 amino acids. CDR1 ENHRY and CDR2 SYGVKD come from the germline V gene. The CDR3 loop reads CATLRDSVLITDTQYF. The CDR3 DNA sequence: TGTGCCACTCTCCGGGACTCCGTGCTCATAACGGATACGCAGTATTTT.

The chain links TRBV24-1 to TRBJ2-1, with 7 bases matching TRBD1. The CDR3 extends over 16 amino acids. The V gene end was trimmed by 1 base and the J gene end by 6 bases; junction bases not matched to a gene: 8. Per germline, CDR1 KGHDR and CDR2 SFDVKD. DNA of the CDR3: TGTGCCACCAGTGATTTTGGGCAGGGGGTCGGCAATGAGCAGTTCTTC. Protein: CATSDFGQGVGNEQFF.

This clone was detected once. The V and J genes are TRBV12-3 or TRBV12-4 and TRBJ1-5; 7 positions agree with TRBD1. Trimming took 6 bases from V and 4 from J; bases not matched to a gene: 3. The CDR3 length is 13 residues. The CDR3 region is CASRAQGNQPQHF. CDR3 nucleotides: TGTGCCAGCAGGGCACAGGGGAATCAGCCCCAGCATTTT.

The chain couples TRBV15 to TRBJ2-1, with 13 bases that match TRBD2. This CDR3 is built from 15 residues. The germline V gene encodes CDR1 LNHNV and CDR2 YYDKDF (reference sequence). J lost 7 bases, V lost 5 bases, and 5 bases had no gene match. The CDR3 sequence: CATSRGLAGLNEQFF. CDR3 coding DNA: TGTGCCACCAGCCGGGGACTAGCGGGACTAAATGAGCAGTTCTTC.

This chain connects TRBV19 to TRBJ2-3; 11 bases align to TRBD1. The CDR3 is 18 amino acids. Trimming took 0 bases from V and 3 from J; bases not matched to a gene: 8. The germline gives CDR1 LNHDA, CDR2 SQIVND (reference sequence). CDR3 in amino acids: CASSIDRGQGAWTDTQYF. The CDR3 DNA reads TGTGCCAGTAGTATAGATCGAGGACAGGGGGCGTGGACAGATACGCAGTATTTT.

V is TRBV27 and J is TRBJ2-1; 8 bases agree with TRBD1. V was clipped by 5 bases and J by 5 bases; unmatched bases: 8. In germline, CDR1 is MNHEY, CDR2 SMNVEV (reference sequence). The CDR3 consists of 15 residues. The CDR3 DNA reads as TGTGCCAGCAGTCGACAGGGGCTATGGGACAATGAGCAGTTCTTC. Translated: CASSRQGLWDNEQFF.

V is TRBV5-1 and J is TRBJ1-1; D not certain. Per the germline V gene, CDR1 is SGHRS and CDR2 is YFSETQ. V was shortened by 3 bases and J by 7 bases, with 16 bases between the two germline ends. The CDR3 is 14 residues long. CDR3 DNA sequence: TGCGCCAGCAGCTCGGGGAGGGTAGGGATTGAAGCTTTCTTT. Translated: CASSSGRVGIEAFF.

This clone was seen a few times. The chain links TRBV29-1 to TRBJ1-2; the match to TRBD1 covers 9 bases. V trimming: 3 bases; J trimming: 0 bases; junction bases outside the gene matches: 5. Germline CDR1 reads SQVTM; CDR2 reads ANQGSEA. CDR3 length: 15 amino acids. CDR3 in amino acids: CSVEGGQGTNYGYTF. The CDR3 DNA reads as TGCAGCGTTGAGGGAGGACAGGGGACTAACTATGGCTACACCTTC.

The CDR3 here is CASSVGIRGQETQYF. CDR3 bases: TGTGCCAGCAGCGTAGGTATTCGGGGGCAAGAGACCCAGTACTTC. V and J are TRBV9 and TRBJ2-5; weak D call: TRBD2 (6 bases). This CDR3 contains 15 residues. Germline V gene sequence: CDR1 SGDLS, CDR2 YYNGEE. V lost 0 bases and J 2 bases, leaving 11 bases between the germline ends.

Ten or more counts support this clone. The chain carries TRBV7-2 and TRBJ2-5; 8 positions match TRBD1. The CDR3 spans 14 residues. J gave up 3 bases and V 7 bases, and 7 bases lay outside the gene matches. In germline, CDR1 is SGHTA, CDR2 FQGNSA. CDR3 loop: CASTLDRAKETQYF. In nucleotides, the CDR3 is TGTGCCAGCACTCTGGACAGGGCTAAAGAGACCCAGTACTTC.

This chain uses TRBV29-1 with TRBJ2-5; maybe TRBD2 (6 bases). The CDR3 is 13 residues long. Germline V CDR1 and CDR2: SQVTM, ANQGSEA. The V gene lost 4 bases and the J gene lost 5 bases, with 14 bases spanning the gap. The CDR3 loop is CSVAGRRKETQYF. The CDR3 nucleotides read TGCAGCGTTGCTGGGAGGCGGAAGGAGACCCAGTACTTC.